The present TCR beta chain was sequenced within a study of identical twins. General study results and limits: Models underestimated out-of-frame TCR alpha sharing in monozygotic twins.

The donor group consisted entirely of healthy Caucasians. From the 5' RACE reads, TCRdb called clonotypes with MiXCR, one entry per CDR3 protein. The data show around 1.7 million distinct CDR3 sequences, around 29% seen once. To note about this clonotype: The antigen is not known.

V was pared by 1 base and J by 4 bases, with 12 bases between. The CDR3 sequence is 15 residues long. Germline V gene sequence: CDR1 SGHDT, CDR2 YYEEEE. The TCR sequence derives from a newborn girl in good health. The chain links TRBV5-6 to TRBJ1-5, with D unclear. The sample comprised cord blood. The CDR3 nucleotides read TGTGCCAGCAGCTTGAGGCAGAATGGAAATCAGCCCCAGCATTTT. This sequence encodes CASSLRQNGNQPQHF. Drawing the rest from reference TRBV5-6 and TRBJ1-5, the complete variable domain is DAGVTQSPTHLIKTRGQQVTLRCSPKSGHDTVSWYQQALGQGPQFIFQYYEEEERQRGNFPDRFSGHQFPNYSSELNVNALLLGDSALYLCASSLRQNGNQPQHFGDGTRLSIL.